This T cell receptor beta chain originates from a study of shared clonotypes between healthy human individuals. Study-level background: With ages of 18 to 49, the donors were a couple of women and three men.

Points on this clone: The antigen remains undetermined.

Recent vaccinations or acute infections were absent in the healthy HIV-negative adult donors. V lost 7 bases, J lost 5 bases, and 9 bases lay in between. The CDR3 is 11 residues long. Germline values: CDR1 MNHNS, CDR2 SASEGT. Study-level results: Only blood samples were collected, and tissue repertoires likely differ. Deeper or shallower sequencing was expected to change how clonotypes are shared among donors.

Profiled with immunoSEQ multiplex PCR; TCRdb holds only in-frame clones, not every one. The table includes 1,500,000 or so clones, approximately 98.5% detected once. Sequenced: naive CD4+ T cells sorted from blood. Subset meaning: CD45RA+ positively selected. The sequence derives from a man aged 30 to 39 in good health. V gene TRBV6-1 combines with J gene TRBJ2-7, with D tentatively TRBD2 (5 bases). CDR3 nucleotide sequence: TGTGCCAGCACCGAGAGGGACGAGCAGTACTTC. It yields the protein CASTERDEQYF.